What follows are 12 T cell receptor beta chains derived from one specimen sequenced in a study of T cell repertoires in cytomegalovirus infection. Their target antigens are unknown. TCRdb itself ran the reads through MiXCR, one entry per CDR3 protein. Of more than 300,000 distinct CDR3 sequences listed, nearly 35% were seen once; the top ten hold 13%. Source: cultured PBMCs, taken from culture after CMV antigen stimulation. These receptors came from a human donor in good health (CMV status not recorded). Some clones in this sample may be carry-over from other donors' samples.

The genes are TRBV29-1 and TRBJ1-1; D unclear. Trimming cost V 1 base and J 1 base, with 1 base left between them. The CDR3 extends over 11 amino acids. Germline V gene data show CDR1 as SQVTM and CDR2 as ANQGSEA. CDR3 DNA: TGCAGCGTTGAAGGGAACACTGAAGCTTTCTTT. This encodes CSVEGNTEAFF.

This clonotype was counted a few times. The genes are TRBV19 and TRBJ1-2, with D uncertain. The CDR3 sequence is 13 residues long. Trimming removed 7 bases from V and 8 bases from J, with 17 bases in between. Germline values: CDR1 LNHDA, CDR2 SQIVND (reference sequence). The CDR3 DNA reads TGTGCCAGTACCCCGCGGTTAGTCGAAGGCTACACCTTC. Its protein product is CASTPRLVEGYTF.

V and J are TRBV5-1 and TRBJ2-3; maybe TRBD2 (6 bases). Germline assignment: CDR1 SGHRS and CDR2 YFSETQ. The CDR3 covers 17 residues. Trimming removed 5 bases at V and 0 bases at J, with 19 bases between. The chain's CDR3 is CASSALAGRASTDTQYF. The CDR3 nucleotides read TGCGCCAGCAGTGCCCTTGCGGGACGGGCTAGCACAGATACGCAGTATTTT.

This chain uses TRBV6-2 or TRBV6-3 with TRBJ2-1; 9 bases are a match to TRBD2. V dropped 5 bases and J dropped 4; count of bases not matched to a gene: 6. The CDR3 covers 15 residues. The germline V gene encodes CDR1 MNHEY and CDR2 SVGEGT. CDR3 region: CASSLLSGSYNEQFF. Written as DNA, the CDR3 is TGTGCCAGCAGTCTCCTTAGCGGGAGTTACAATGAGCAGTTCTTC.

The chain uses TRBV7-2 and TRBJ2-3; D unclear. The ends were cut back, 0 bases at V and 5 bases at J, with 9 bases in the middle. Per the germline V gene, CDR1 is SGHTA and CDR2 is FQGNSA. The CDR3 spans 14 residues. The CDR3 loop is CASSLAGWVDTQYF. CDR3 DNA: TGTGCCAGCAGCTTAGCAGGCTGGGTAGATACGCAGTATTTT.

The rearrangement links TRBV4-1 to TRBJ2-1; D unclear. Germline CDR1 reads MGHRA; CDR2 reads YSYEKL. The V end lost 4 bases, the J end lost 7 bases, and 17 bases lay between the germline ends. There are 15 residues in the CDR3. The CDR3 loop reads CASSLLETLSNEQFF. The CDR3 coding sequence is TGCGCCAGCAGCCTGCTCGAGACACTTTCAAATGAGCAGTTCTTC.

This clonotype was recorded a few times. The chain joins TRBV12-3 or TRBV12-4 to TRBJ1-2, with 9 positions matching TRBD1. The CDR3 totals 15 residues. V was clipped by 5 bases and J by 0 bases; unmatched bases: 4. CDR3 nucleotide sequence: TGTGCCAGCAGTGGACAGGGGATTTCTAACTATGGCTACACCTTC. It translates to CASSGQGISNYGYTF.

This clonotype was recorded a few times. V and J are TRBV14 and TRBJ2-3, with D perhaps matching TRBD2 (6 bases). The V gene lost 4 bases and the J gene lost 0 bases, with 14 bases spanning the gap. This CDR3 contains 16 residues. In germline, CDR1 is SGHDN, CDR2 FVKESK. The CDR3 loop is CASSPRDFFSTDTQYF. The CDR3 coding sequence is TGTGCCAGCAGCCCCAGGGACTTCTTCAGCACAGATACGCAGTATTTT.

This clonotype was seen only a few times. The V gene is TRBV10-3, the J gene TRBJ2-7; 9 bases match TRBD1. Germline CDR1 is ENHRY and CDR2 is SYGVKD. This CDR3 spans 14 amino acids. Trimming cost V 4 bases and J 2 bases; bases outside gene matches: 3. The DNA for the CDR3 is TGTGCCATCAGTGCCGGGACAGGGACCTACGAGCAGTACTTC. Protein sequence: CAISAGTGTYEQYF.

This clonotype occurred a few times. This chain uses TRBV12-3 or TRBV12-4 with TRBJ1-5, with D uncertain. The V end lost 2 bases, the J end lost 8 bases, and 10 bases lay between the germline ends. This CDR3 has 13 residues. Here the CDR3 DNA reads TGTGCCAGCAGTTTATCCGATTCCGAGCCCCAGCATTTT. Residues: CASSLSDSEPQHF.

The rearrangement links TRBV19 to TRBJ2-1, with 8 bases aligning to TRBD1. V lost 7 bases, J lost 0 bases, and 5 bases stayed unmatched. This CDR3 region has 15 residues. The germline V gene encodes CDR1 LNHDA and CDR2 SQIVND (reference sequence). The CDR3 DNA sequence: TGTGCCAGTACTAGAACAGGGGGCTCCTACAATGAGCAGTTCTTC. Its protein is CASTRTGGSYNEQFF.

This clonotype showed up just a few times. This chain links TRBV12-5 with TRBJ1-3; D remains unclear. V lost 6 bases and J 3 bases, leaving 6 bases between the germline ends. The V gene's germline CDR1 is LGHNT and CDR2 FRNRAP. The CDR3 totals 12 residues. CDR3 coding DNA: TGTGCTAGTGGGACGGATGGAAACACCATATATTTT. Protein: CASGTDGNTIYF.